Listed below are T cell receptor beta chains from one sample, sequenced in a study of shared clonotypes between healthy human individuals. Profiled with immunoSEQ multiplex PCR; TCRdb holds only in-frame clones, not every one. The data show about 680,000 clones, about two thirds seen once. Material: memory CD4+ T cells sorted from blood. The receptors were sampled from a woman aged 25 to 39 in good health. The CDR3 runs from the conserved cysteine through the conserved F or W. D genes are given only for firm matches. Size values are once, few and many counts, or a class for expanded clones, and some rows have none.

size,D,V,J,CDR3,DNA
few,NA,TRBV19,TRBJ2-5,CASSMGGRAYQETQYF,TGTGCCAGTAGTATGGGTGGACGGGCGTACCAAGAGACCCAGTACTTC
NA,NA,TRBV30,TRBJ1-2,CAWSERGPNYGYTF,TGTGCCTGGAGTGAGAGGGGTCCTAACTATGGCTACACCTTC
NA,NA,TRBV6-1,TRBJ2-5,CASSVLSLRGETQYF,TGTGCCAGCAGTGTCCTTTCCCTGCGCGGGGAGACCCAGTACTTC
once,TRBD1,TRBV5-1,TRBJ1-3,CASSWGQEGSSTIYF,TGCGCCAGCAGCTGGGGACAGGAAGGTAGTAGCACCATATATTTT
once,TRBD1,TRBV10-2,TRBJ1-3,CASSVAGQGNTIYF,TGCGCCAGCAGTGTAGCGGGACAGGGAAACACCATATATTTT
NA,TRBD2,TRBV5-5,TRBJ2-7,CASSSRTSANSYEQYF,TGTGCCAGCAGCTCCCGGACTAGCGCGAACTCCTACGAGCAGTACTTC
NA,TRBD1,TRBV28,TRBJ2-1,CASSSRYRDSNYNEQFF,TGTGCCAGCAGTTCTAGATACCGGGACAGTAACTACAATGAGCAGTTCTTC
once,NA,TRBV9,TRBJ2-5,CASSATPQETQYF,TGTGCCAGCAGCGCGACCCCCCAAGAGACCCAGTACTTC
NA,NA,TRBV7-2,TRBJ1-1,CASSFRQAKNTEAFF,TGTGCCAGCAGCTTCCGACAGGCCAAGAACACTGAAGCTTTCTTT
NA,NA,TRBV30,TRBJ2-2,CAWTNLQQIPGELFF,TGTGCCTGGACCAATCTCCAACAGATCCCCGGGGAGCTGTTTTTT
NA,TRBD1,TRBV11-2,TRBJ1-5,CASSADRYQPQHF,TGTGCCAGCAGCGCGGACAGGTATCAGCCCCAGCATTTT
few,NA,TRBV2,TRBJ1-5,CASSEEADQPQHF,TGTGCCAGCAGTGAAGAGGCCGACCAGCCCCAGCATTTT
NA,NA,TRBV5-4,TRBJ1-2,CASSSSGASGYTF,TGTGCCAGCAGCTCGTCAGGGGCGAGTGGCTACACCTTC
NA,NA,TRBV21-1,TRBJ2-1,CASSKEPSCYNEQFF,TGTGCCAGCAGCAAAGAGCCTAGCTGCTACAATGAGCAGTTCTTC
NA,NA,TRBV15,TRBJ2-7,CATSRGPGVEQYF,TGTGCCACCAGCAGAGGACCGGGGGTCGAGCAGTACTTC
once,NA,TRBV28,TRBJ1-1,CASSSLSNVNTEAFF,TGTGCCAGCAGTTCCCTTTCCAATGTGAACACTGAAGCTTTCTTT
NA,NA,TRBV4-1,TRBJ2-6,CASSQGTGKGANVLTF,TGCGCCAGCAGCCAAGGCACAGGTAAAGGGGCCAACGTCCTGACTTTC
NA,NA,TRBV18,TRBJ1-5,CASRALGESNQPQHF,TGTGCCAGTCGGGCCTTGGGGGAGAGTAATCAGCCCCAGCATTTT
many,TRBD2,TRBV5-1,TRBJ2-7,CASSLANGGDEQYF,TGCGCCAGCAGCTTGGCCAATGGGGGGGACGAGCAGTACTTC
NA,NA,TRBV18,TRBJ1-5,CASSPGSLVGPQHF,TGTGCCAGCTCACCCGGGTCCTTAGTAGGTCCCCAGCATTTT
NA,TRBD1,TRBV9,TRBJ2-5,CASSATPGGETQYF,TGTGCCAGCAGCGCGACACCAGGGGGAGAGACCCAGTACTTC
NA,TRBD2,TRBV10-2,TRBJ2-4,CASSERLAGDGSKNIQYF,TGCGCCAGCAGTGAGCGGCTAGCGGGAGACGGGTCCAAAAACATTCAGTACTTC
once,TRBD1,TRBV7-8,TRBJ1-1,CASSLRSGGAGGTEAFF,TGTGCCAGCAGCTTAAGGTCAGGTGGAGCAGGGGGAACTGAAGCTTTCTTT
NA,NA,TRBV7-9,TRBJ2-7,CASSLARFYEQYF,TGTGCCAGCAGCTTAGCCCGGTTCTACGAGCAGTACTTC
NA,NA,TRBV9,TRBJ2-1,CASSVSLQNYNEQFF,TGTGCCAGCAGCGTATCACTACAAAACTACAATGAGCAGTTCTTC
NA,NA,TRBV14,TRBJ1-3,CASSQDRFTGNTIYF,TGTGCCAGCAGCCAAGACAGATTCACTGGAAACACCATATATTTT
NA,TRBD1,TRBV19,TRBJ2-7,CASSLGQGVYEQYF,TGTGCCAGTAGCCTCGGACAGGGTGTCTACGAGCAGTACTTC
NA,NA,TRBV7-2,TRBJ2-7,CASSLRWRGEQYF,TGTGCCAGCAGCTTAAGGTGGCGAGGCGAGCAGTACTTC
NA,TRBD2,TRBV7-9,TRBJ2-1,CASSSPSGSDYNEQFF,TGTGCCAGCAGCTCCCCTAGCGGGAGCGACTACAATGAGCAGTTCTTC
NA,NA,TRBV28,TRBJ1-2,CASSSRAGARGYTF,TGTGCCAGCAGTTCTAGGGCGGGGGCAAGAGGCTACACCTTC
NA,NA,TRBV5-1,TRBJ2-1,CASSLEPRANEQFF,TGCGCCAGCAGCTTGGAGCCCCGGGCCAATGAGCAGTTCTTC
NA,TRBD1,TRBV7-2,TRBJ2-7,CASSRPRTGLYEQYF,TGTGCCAGCAGCCGCCCCCGGACAGGACTCTACGAGCAGTACTTC
few,NA,TRBV5-4,TRBJ1-3,CASSAGTDF,TGTGCCAGCAGCGCCGGGACGGACTTT
NA,NA,TRBV9,TRBJ2-1,CASSVGPPTHEQFF,TGTGCCAGCAGCGTTGGACCCCCAACCCATGAGCAGTTCTTC